This TCR beta chain was recorded in a study of OX40 agonist ivuxolimab in advanced cancers. Germline CDR1 reads LNHDA; CDR2 reads SQIVND (reference sequence). The CDR3 consists of 13 residues. With 8 bases removed from V and 3 bases from J, the gap between germline ends came to 14 bases. On this clone: Its specificity is unknown.

Assay used: immunoSEQ multiplex PCR; TCRdb lists only in-frame clones, some missing. The repertoire holds approximately 100,000 clones, less than 95% seen once, with around 1.6% in the top ten. Study-wide findings and caveats: CD8+ T cells showed, on average, more clonal expansion than CD4+ cells.

The receptor's source is an adult with an advanced solid tumor such as melanoma, head and neck, liver or kidney cancer. Sequences were derived from CD4+ or CD8+ T cells sorted from blood, sampled in a trial of the OX40 agonist ivuxolimab. The chain joins TRBV19 to TRBJ2-7; D is unclear. Here the CDR3 DNA reads TGTGCCAGTGGGCCCCGGCTAAGCTACGAGCAGTACTTC. Translation: CASGPRLSYEQYF.